This TCR beta chain was sequenced in a study of blood T cells in healthy people across ages. This CDR3 spans 15 amino acids. Germline values: CDR1 SEHNR, CDR2 FQNEAQ (reference sequence). V lost 5 bases and J lost 6, with 16 bases in between. Sample-barcoded 5' priming and a J-beta primer mix drove a second PCR of about 6 to 12 cycles. MiXCR, applied by TCRdb to the 5' RACE reads, yields one record per CDR3 protein. The data show about 560,000 distinct CDR3 sequences, with over 25% seen just once and roughly 3.5% held by the top ten. This clonotype has only a few counts. The same data also contributed to another study, on T cells of mothers and their children.

This clonotype was obtained from a boy aged 2 to 10 in good health. Sequenced material: blood. This rearrangement joins TRBV7-9 to TRBJ1-4; D unclear. This CDR3 reads CASSRLGRMDEKLFF. As DNA, the CDR3 is TGTGCCAGCAGCCGGCTCGGGCGGATGGATGAAAAACTGTTTTTT.